These 25 T cell receptor beta chains share one sample of origin, sequenced in a study of OX40 agonist ivuxolimab in advanced cancers. Data came from immunoSEQ multiplex PCR; TCRdb stores just in-frame clones and leaves some out. The sample yields some 70,000 clones, approximately 80% seen once. The material was CD4+ or CD8+ T cells sorted from blood, obtained in a trial of the OX40 agonist ivuxolimab. These receptors came from an adult with an advanced solid tumor such as melanoma, head and neck, liver or kidney cancer.

The chain has TRBV6-1 and TRBJ2-1; D is undetermined. Between the trimmed V and J ends, which lost 6 bases and 2 bases, there was a span of 14 bases. This CDR3 is 15 amino acids long. Germline CDR1 is MNHNS and CDR2 is SASEGT. The CDR3 region has the DNA TGTGCCAGCAGGGCCGGGCCGACACCCTACAATGAGCAGTTCTTC. Translation: CASRAGPTPYNEQFF.

The gene calls are TRBV2 and TRBJ2-7; TRBD1 aligns across 10 bases. The V gene's germline CDR1 is SNHLY and CDR2 FYNNEI. This CDR3 is 15 amino acids long. J was trimmed by 7 bases and V by 2 bases; bases with no gene match: 8. DNA for the CDR3: TGTGCCAGCAGTGAAATGGGTGGACAGGGGGGGGAGCAGTACGTC. It codes for CASSEMGGQGGEQYV.

V is TRBV19 and J is TRBJ2-3, with D hard to call. V was trimmed by 7 bases and J by 1 base, leaving 15 bases between them. Germline V CDR1 and CDR2: LNHDA, SQIVND (reference sequence). This CDR3 has 15 amino acids. The chain's CDR3 is CASIRPRVRTDTQYF. CDR3 in DNA: TGTGCCAGTATTCGACCCCGGGTGCGCACAGATACGCAGTATTTT.

This clone was seen only a few times. V gene TRBV19 combines with J gene TRBJ1-4, with D hard to call. V lost 6 bases and J lost 0, with 11 bases in between. CDR3 length equals 15 residues. Looked up from germline, CDR1 is LNHDA and CDR2 is SQIVND (reference sequence). CDR3 coding DNA: TGTGCCAGTAGGTCGAGCGCCGCAACTAATGAAAAACTGTTTTTT. It translates to CASRSSAATNEKLFF.

This chain joins TRBV9 and TRBJ1-1, with no clear D. CDR1 is SGDLS and CDR2 is YYNGEE in the germline V gene. V lost 2 bases and J 0 bases, leaving 11 bases between the germline ends. CDR3 length equals 15 residues. The DNA for the CDR3 is TGTGCCAGCAGCGTCGGACGGATGATGAACACTGAAGCTTTCTTT. It is translated as CASSVGRMMNTEAFF. The whole variable domain, remainder taken from reference TRBV9 and TRBJ1-1, is DSGVTQTPKHLITATGQRVTLRCSPRSGDLSVYWYQQSLDQGLQFLIQYYNGEERAKGNILERFSAQQFPDLHSELNLSSLELGDSALYFCASSVGRMMNTEAFFGQGTRLTVV.

This clone was seen just once. V usage is TRBV11-2 and J usage is TRBJ2-5; 10 nucleotides match TRBD1. The ends lost 5 bases at V and 1 base at J; junction bases unmatched: 7. There are 16 residues in the CDR3. The germline V gene encodes CDR1 SGHAT and CDR2 FQNNGV. CDR3 nucleotides: TGTGCCAGCAGCCCCCGGACAGGGGGGAGCCAAGAGACCCAGTACTTC. It yields the protein CASSPRTGGSQETQYF.

The chain recombines TRBV5-1 with TRBJ2-5, with 11 nucleotides matching TRBD2. The CDR3 spans 16 residues. Germline V gene lookup returns CDR1 SGHRS and CDR2 YFSETQ. J gave up 7 bases and V 4 bases, and 12 bases lay outside the gene matches. The CDR3 region has the DNA TGCGCCAGCAGCCCGGTACCGGGACTAGCGGTGACGACCCAGTACTTC. Amino acid sequence: CASSPVPGLAVTTQYF. Variable domain in full (rest from reference TRBV5-1 and TRBJ2-5): KAGVTQTPRYLIKTRGQQVTLSCSPISGHRSVSWYQQTPGQGLQFLFEYFSETQRNKGNFPGRFSGRQFSNSRSEMNVSTLELGDSALYLCASSPVPGLAVTTQYFGPGTRLLVL.

V and J are TRBV2 and TRBJ2-3; D is unresolved. V lost 6 bases and J lost 0, with 7 bases in between. The CDR3 is 13 amino acids. CDR1 and CDR2 from the germline V gene are SNHLY and FYNNEI. The CDR3 coding sequence is TGTGCCAGCAGAGAGGACAGCACAGATACGCAGTATTTT. This codes for CASREDSTDTQYF.

V and J are TRBV7-3 and TRBJ1-3; D is undetermined. The CDR3 is 17 residues long. V was trimmed by 6 bases and J by 0 bases, leaving 18 bases between them. CDR1 and CDR2 (germline): SGHTA, FQGTGA. CDR3 bases: TGTGCCAGCAGAAGGCCCGGTCCACCGAGCTCTGGAAACACCATATATTTT. Amino acid sequence: CASRRPGPPSSGNTIYF.

The rearrangement joins TRBV29-1 to TRBJ2-7; 7 nucleotides match TRBD2. Trimming cost V 6 bases and J 7 bases; bases outside gene matches: 6. In germline, CDR1 is SQVTM, CDR2 ANQGSEA. The CDR3 covers 11 residues. For the CDR3, the DNA is TGCAGCGTCGTGACCGGGGGGGAGCAGTACGTC. This translates into CSVVTGGEQYV.

On this clone itself: This sample also contains other DNA sequences that code for the same CDR3. For the CDR3, the DNA is TGTGCCAGCAGTTTTGAAGGGGGCAGGGTAGAAAAACTGTTTTTT. The encoded protein is CASSFEGGRVEKLFF. The genes are TRBV28 and TRBJ1-4; 7 nucleotides align to TRBD1. The CDR3 covers 15 residues. CDR1 MDHEN and CDR2 SYDVKM come from the germline V gene. With 3 bases clipped from V and 8 bases from J, the junction kept 9 bases outside the gene matches.

The CDR3 DNA reads TGTGCCAGCAGCCCCGGACTAGCGGGACAGATATCTGGGGCCAACGTCCTGACTTTC. Protein product: CASSPGLAGQISGANVLTF. This chain connects TRBV11-1 to TRBJ2-6, with 12 positions matching TRBD2. The V segment lost 5 bases and the J segment 1 base; nucleotides outside the gene matches: 9. Germline CDR1 is SGHAT and CDR2 is FQDESV (reference sequence). The CDR3 sequence is 19 residues long.

V and J are TRBV28 and TRBJ1-5; tentative D call: TRBD1 (6 bases). The V gene's germline CDR1 is MDHEN and CDR2 SYDVKM. This CDR3 has 13 amino acids. The V end was cut by 5 bases, the J end by 3 bases, with 8 bases between. CDR3: CASSTGSNQPQHF. The CDR3, as DNA: TGTGCCAGCAGTACAGGGTCCAATCAGCCCCAGCATTTT. Based on the CDR3 plus reference TRBV28 and TRBJ1-5, the full variable domain is DVKVTQSSRYLVKRTGEKVFLECVQDMDHENMFWYRQDPGLGLRLIYFSYDVKMKEKGDIPEGYSVSREKKERFSLILESASTNQTSMYLCASSTGSNQPQHFGDGTRLSIL.

The rearrangement links TRBV11-2 to TRBJ1-5, with 9 bases matching TRBD1. Trimming cost V 1 base and J 2 bases; bases outside gene matches: 0. The CDR3 is 15 residues long. CDR1 and CDR2 (germline): SGHAT, FQNNGV. This chain's CDR3 is CASSLGTGGNQPQHF. The CDR3 region has the DNA TGTGCCAGCAGCTTAGGGACAGGGGGCAATCAGCCCCAGCATTTT. Variable domain in full (rest from reference TRBV11-2 and TRBJ1-5): EAGVAQSPRYKIIEKRQSVAFWCNPISGHATLYWYQQILGQGPKLLIQFQNNGVVDDSQLPKDRFSAERLKGVDSTLKIQPAKLEDSAVYLCASSLGTGGNQPQHFGDGTRLSIL.

By share, this clone ranks as medium-sized. The chain recombines TRBV7-9 with TRBJ1-6; D gene unclear. Germline V CDR1 and CDR2: SEHNR, FQNEAQ (reference sequence). The CDR3 spans 12 residues. Trimming took 7 bases from V and 10 from J, leaving 11 bases between them. The CDR3 loop is CASTRIKSPLHF. The CDR3 DNA reads TGTGCCAGCACCCGAATTAAGTCACCCCTCCACTTT. The full variable domain, in which reference TRBV7-9 and TRBJ1-6 provide the parts outside the CDR3, is DTGVSQNPRHKITKRGQNVTFRCDPISEHNRLYWYRQTLGQGPEFLTYFQNEAQLEKSRLLSDRFSAERPKGSFSTLEIQRTEQGDSAMYLCASTRIKSPLHFGNGTRLTVT.

The chain couples TRBV7-6 to TRBJ2-7; 11 nucleotides match TRBD1. V was clipped by 5 bases and J by 4 bases; unmatched bases: 7. Germline CDR1 reads SGHVS; CDR2 reads FNYEAQ. This CDR3 has 15 amino acids. In DNA, the CDR3 is TGTGCCAGCAGCCCCGGGACAGGGGGGATTTACGAGCAGTACTTC. This codes for CASSPGTGGIYEQYF.

The J gene is TRBJ2-7, the V gene TRBV10-2; TRBD2 is a possible D gene (5 bases). The CDR3 has 14 amino acids. Trimming pared 2 bases from V and 3 bases from J, leaving 11 bases between. CDR1 WSHSY and CDR2 SAAADI come from the germline V gene. The CDR3 loop reads CASSETRLGYEQYF. The CDR3 bases are TGCGCCAGCAGTGAGACTAGGCTCGGCTACGAGCAGTACTTC.

This sequence joins TRBV4-1 and TRBJ2-3; D perhaps matches TRBD2 (5 bases). The CDR3 sequence is 16 residues long. Germline assignment: CDR1 MGHRA and CDR2 YSYEKL. The V and J ends lost 6 bases and 1 base respectively, with 17 bases between them. CDR3 nucleotide sequence: TGCGCCAGCAGGGATCTTAGTTTCGGGGGCACAGATACGCAGTATTTT. Translating gives CASRDLSFGGTDTQYF.

The table lists this clone with a few counts. The chain is built from TRBV2 and TRBJ1-2; 9 positions match TRBD1. V lost 3 bases to trimming and J lost 6 bases; unmatched junction nucleotides: 11. Germline V lookup: CDR1 SNHLY, CDR2 FYNNEI. The CDR3 totals 16 residues. DNA of the CDR3: TGTGCCAGCAGTGACGAACAGGGGGCACGTAGGAATGGCTACACCTTC. Its protein product is CASSDEQGARRNGYTF.

The chain couples TRBV10-2 to TRBJ2-2; the match to TRBD2 covers 7 bases. With 7 bases clipped from V and 2 bases from J, the junction kept 4 bases outside the gene matches. The germline V gene encodes CDR1 WSHSY and CDR2 SAAADI. This CDR3 has 14 residues. CDR3 in amino acids: CASKAGVNTGELFF. As DNA, the CDR3 is TGCGCCAGCAAGGCGGGGGTAAACACCGGGGAGCTGTTTTTT.

The genes are TRBV10-2 and TRBJ1-3, with D possibly TRBD1 on 6 matching bases. The CDR3 loop spans 15 amino acids. Trimming removed 8 bases from V and 2 bases from J, with 16 bases in between. Germline-derived CDR1 and CDR2 are WSHSY and SAAADI. The CDR3 sequence is CASAAGGGTGNTIYF. Written as DNA, the CDR3 is TGCGCCAGCGCAGCCGGGGGGGGCACTGGAAACACCATATATTTT.

The genes are TRBV30 and TRBJ2-1; 8 positions match TRBD1. The V segment lost 2 bases and the J segment 1 base; nucleotides outside the gene matches: 16. Germline CDR1 reads GTSNPN; CDR2 reads SVGIG (reference sequence). The CDR3 loop spans 19 amino acids. This chain's CDR3 is CAWSPSYFSTGESYNEQFF. The DNA of the CDR3 is TGTGCCTGGAGTCCCTCGTACTTTTCGACAGGGGAGTCCTACAATGAGCAGTTCTTC. Looking up the rest from reference TRBV30 and TRBJ2-1 gives the full variable domain: SQTIHQWPATLVQPVGSPLSLECTVEGTSNPNLYWYRQAAGRGLQLLFYSVGIGQISSEVPQNLSASRPQDRQFILSSKKLLLSDSGFYLCAWSPSYFSTGESYNEQFFGPGTRLTVL.

CDR3 loop: CASSPQVQETQYF. The CDR3 coding sequence is TGTGCCAGCTCACCTCAAGTCCAAGAGACCCAGTACTTC. The chain is built from TRBV18 and TRBJ2-5, with D unclear. Germline-derived CDR1 and CDR2 are KGHSH and LQKENI. The V end lost 3 bases, the J end lost 1 base, and 6 bases lay between the germline ends. The CDR3 consists of 13 residues.

The chain joins TRBV7-8 to TRBJ1-1; 10 nucleotides agree with TRBD1. The CDR3 spans 17 residues. Germline V CDR1 and CDR2: SGHVS, FQNEAQ. V shed 1 base and J 1 base; nucleotides not matched to a gene: 6. The CDR3 sequence is CASSLVLDRGKNTEAFF. In DNA, the CDR3 is TGTGCCAGCAGCTTAGTGCTGGACAGGGGGAAGAACACTGAAGCTTTCTTT.

V is TRBV7-8 and J is TRBJ1-3; D is unresolved. Trimming took off 1 base at V and 4 bases at J, with 2 bases between the two ends. This CDR3 is built from 12 residues. Germline V lookup: CDR1 SGHVS, CDR2 FQNEAQ. This CDR3 is CASSLGGNTIYF. CDR3 DNA: TGTGCCAGCAGCTTAGGGGGAAACACCATATATTTT. The whole variable domain, remainder taken from reference TRBV7-8 and TRBJ1-3, is GAGVSQSPRYKVAKRGQDVALRCDPISGHVSLFWYQQALGQGPEFLTYFQNEAQLDKSGLPSDRFFAERPEGSVSTLKIQRTQQEDSAVYLCASSLGGNTIYFGEGSWLTVV.